Below, one T cell receptor beta chain is given with its context. This sample is drawn from a study of blood T cell repertoires in COVID-19. Study-wide background: Both acute and convalescent COVID-19 samples were obtained from the United States, Italy and Spain.

The germline V gene has CDR1 MNHEY and CDR2 SMNVEV (reference sequence). The CDR3 has 21 amino acids. J was trimmed by 1 base and V by 0 bases; bases with no gene match: 12. In the study's own analysis: Using reference gene primer amplification, nucleated cell counts were estimated. Sequencing used immunoSEQ multiplex PCR; TCRdb keeps in-frame clones, though not all of them. V, J and clone size were drawn from that table, and D and trimming were deduced from the DNA. The data hold over 300,000 clones, with roughly 90% observed a single time. Sequencing was done on a sample of peripheral blood. The chain joins TRBV27 to TRBJ2-3; TRBD2 matches at 14 bases. This TCR was recovered from a man in his forties or fifties with acute or convalescent COVID-19. CDR3 in amino acids: CASSLSSVWTSGRPGTDTQYF. In DNA form, the CDR3 reads TGTGCCAGCAGTTTATCGTCCGTTTGGACTAGCGGGAGGCCAGGCACAGATACGCAGTATTTT.